This T cell receptor (beta chain) derives from a study of blood T cell repertoires in COVID-19 (dated by TCRdb to 2020 to 2021). With regard to the full study: Samples covering the acute and convalescent phases of COVID-19 were provided by collaborators in the United States, Italy and Spain. The material from the prospective study consisted of cDNA or gDNA derived from T cells, B-cell-depleted T cells, or PBMCs. The dataset comprised deeply sampled blood TCRbeta repertoires from subjects exposed to, actively infected with, or recovered from COVID-19. The repertoires were released in a freely available public database meant as a resource for research on the immune response to SARS-CoV-2. Samples were obtained from the ongoing ImmuneRACE study (first 160 participants) and from about 1,300 subjects provided by 6 global collaborators. Sample metadata almost always included a de-identified subject ID, COVID-19 status, age in years and sex. Where HLA class I and class II types were available, the types were taken from metadata supplied by the sample provider, not from assay-based typing. The full study reports these points: The amount of clinical and demographic metadata varied by source and participant and was provided uncurated.

As concerns this clone: Its antigen target is currently unknown. No base quality information exists; no much larger clone differs at one position.

CDR1 SGHRS and CDR2 YFSETQ were looked up in the germline V gene. The CDR3 goes from the cysteine to the phenylalanine over 16 residues. CDR3 DNA is the only sequence kept; it has 48 bases, read in frame from the first base. Here V drops 1 base and J drops 7 bases, and the junction holds 10 bases not matched to any gene. Enrolling through a virtual design, the prospective study's participants ranged in age from roughly 18 to 95 years and lived across around 25 United States geographic areas. In the prospective study, cohorts were assigned on the basis of participant-reported clinical history obtained from a screening survey and a study questionnaire. For ImmuneRACE Cohort 3, a participant was defined as recovered based on two consecutive negative NP/OP PCR tests, clearance by a healthcare professional, or resolution of symptoms. Each participant in the prospective study had whole blood, serum and a nasopharyngeal or oropharyngeal swab collected by mobile phlebotomists. Prospective study participants could optionally give additional blood draws and questionnaires over a roughly 2-month period. Blood samples from the prospective study were shipped frozen or at room temperature prior to DNA extraction.

TCRbeta CDR3 regions were amplified from genomic DNA by means of the immunoSEQ Assay, a bias-controlled multiplex PCR. The authors' analysis ran thus. The number of nucleated cells in each sample was estimated from the amplification of reference gene primers within the assay. To quantify the absolute abundance of each unique TCRbeta CDR3 rearrangement, sequence reads were collapsed and filtered. For each sample, productive Simpson clonality was calculated as the square root of Simpson's diversity index over productive rearrangements. TCRdb stores this immuneACCESS table with in-frame sequences only. Part of the clones is absent; in the studies checked, under half of the shortfall reflects unresolved V genes, and no reason is known for the rest. Clonal size and the V and J genes are those of that table, whereas D and trimming came from the DNA. For this sample there are about 330,000 clones; roughly nine tenths appear just once. Approximately 17% of the sample lies in the top ten.

Sequencing used PBMCs or T cells enriched from blood (not recorded which). The chain joins TRBV5-1 to TRBJ2-2, and TRBD2 matches 7 of the central bases. This receptor was taken from a woman in her thirties who had recovered from COVID-19. The DNA sequence reads TGCGCCAGCAGCTTGATGTCCGGGGGGATCGGCGGGGAGCTGTTTTTT. It specifies CASSLMSGGIGGELFF. Extended through the reference TRBV5-1 and TRBJ2-2 proteins, this CDR3 yields the full variable domain: KAGVTQTPRYLIKTRGQQVTLSCSPISGHRSVSWYQQTPGQGLQFLFEYFSETQRNKGNFPGRFSGRQFSNSRSEMNVSTLELGDSALYLCASSLMSGGIGGELFFGEGSRLTVL.